The 28 T cell receptor beta chains listed next were all sequenced from one sample in a study of blood T cell repertoires in COVID-19. Clones were read by immunoSEQ multiplex PCR, and TCRdb kept only the in-frame ones, dropping some. Altogether around 250,000 clones are present, around nine tenths being singletons, with the ten largest covering roughly 1.7%. Sequencing input: PBMCs or T cells enriched from blood (not recorded which). All receptors derive from a woman between 45 and 65 years old who had recovered from COVID-19.

The rearrangement links TRBV3-1 (or the pseudogene TRBV3-2) to TRBJ1-1, with D hard to call. The CDR3 spans 12 residues. Trimming removed 4 bases at V and 9 bases at J, with 12 bases between. Germline CDR1 reads LGHDT; CDR2 reads YNNKEL (reference sequence). The CDR3 nucleotides read TGTGCCAGCAGCCCGGGGAGAACCCAAGCTTTCTTT. Residues: CASSPGRTQAFF.

The chain combines TRBV5-1 with TRBJ1-4, with 9 bases fitting TRBD1. This CDR3 spans 17 amino acids. The germline V gene has CDR1 SGHRS and CDR2 YFSETQ. Unmatched junction bases numbered 7, after V lost 1 base and J lost 3 bases. CDR3 loop: CASSLIKQGAANEKLFF. The CDR3 nucleotides are TGCGCCAGCAGCTTGATAAAACAGGGGGCAGCTAATGAAAAACTGTTTTTT.

V usage is TRBV6-2 or TRBV6-3 and J usage is TRBJ2-7; D may be TRBD1 (6 bases). V was pared by 2 bases and J by 0 bases, with 14 bases between. Germline V CDR1 and CDR2: MNHEY, SVGEGT. The CDR3 is made up of 16 amino acids. CDR3 DNA sequence: TGTGCCAGCAGTTACCTTGACGACAGGCCCTCCTACGAGCAGTACTTC. Amino acid sequence: CASSYLDDRPSYEQYF.

The chain combines TRBV21-1 with TRBJ2-1; TRBD2, the table's D call, was not compared with the DNA. TRBV21-1 is an annotated pseudogene. The CDR3 runs to 17 residues. CDR3 protein: CASSKAPRHRRRGEQFF. The CDR3 coding sequence is TGTGCCAGCAGCAAAGCGCCTCGGCACAGGAGGAGGGGTGAGCAGTTCTTC.

The CDR3 reads CASSPGEGYNYGYTF. The CDR3, as DNA: TGTGCCAGCTCACCCGGGGAGGGCTATAACTATGGCTACACCTTC. J is TRBJ1-2 and V is TRBV18, with D hard to call. Trimming stripped 3 bases from V and 1 base from J, with 12 bases between. The CDR3 has 15 residues. Germline CDR1 reads KGHSH; CDR2 reads LQKENI.

V is TRBV7-2 and J is TRBJ2-7, with 7 bases that match TRBD1. Germline V CDR1 and CDR2: SGHTA, FQGNSA. The CDR3 length is 15 residues. The V segment lost 1 base and the J segment 5 bases; nucleotides outside the gene matches: 8. CDR3 sequence (DNA): TGTGCCAGCAGCTTAGGTTGGCAGGGGGTGCACGAGCAGTACTTC. Translation: CASSLGWQGVHEQYF.

In nucleotides, the CDR3 is TGTGCCAGCTCGCGAGACGGGACTGCCTTGAACACTGAAGCTTTCTTT. Translation gives CASSRDGTALNTEAFF. The chain couples TRBV18 to TRBJ1-1, with D maybe TRBD1 (5 bases). Germline CDR1 KGHSH, CDR2 LQKENI. Trimming stripped 6 bases from V and 0 bases from J, with 17 bases between. This CDR3 contains 16 residues.

The CDR3 reads CAPRRLAAYEQYF. The CDR3 nucleotides read TGTGCCCCGCGGAGGTTAGCGGCCTACGAGCAGTACTTC. This chain links TRBV30 with TRBJ2-7; D may be TRBD2 (6 bases). Trimming removed 8 bases from V and 2 bases from J, with 16 bases in between. Germline-derived CDR1 and CDR2 are GTSNPN and SVGIG (reference sequence). There are 13 residues in the CDR3.

The chain is built from TRBV28 and TRBJ1-5, with D unclear. Germline V gives CDR1 MDHEN, CDR2 SYDVKM. The CDR3 is made up of 14 amino acids. The ends were cut back, 4 bases at V and 0 bases at J, with 7 bases in the middle. CDR3 nucleotides: TGTGCCAGCAGTTCGACTAATAGCAATCAGCCCCAGCATTTT. Residues: CASSSTNSNQPQHF. Complete variable domain (other parts from reference TRBV28 and TRBJ1-5): DVKVTQSSRYLVKRTGEKVFLECVQDMDHENMFWYRQDPGLGLRLIYFSYDVKMKEKGDIPEGYSVSREKKERFSLILESASTNQTSMYLCASSSTNSNQPQHFGDGTRLSIL.

The genes are TRBV19 and TRBJ1-1, with a possible D match to TRBD1 (5 bases). This CDR3 is 15 amino acids long. CDR1 is LNHDA, CDR2 SQIVND, per germline (reference sequence). Trimming stripped 4 bases from V and 2 bases from J, with 14 bases between. The CDR3 reads CASSTIRGGNTEAFF. In nucleotides, the CDR3 is TGTGCCAGTAGTACCATCCGGGGGGGAAACACTGAAGCTTTCTTT. Together with reference TRBV19 and TRBJ1-1, the CDR3 gives the full variable domain: DGGITQSPKYLFRKEGQNVTLSCEQNLNHDAMYWYRQDPGQGLRLIYYSQIVNDFQKGDIAEGYSVSREKKESFPLTVTSAQKNPTAFYLCASSTIRGGNTEAFFGQGTRLTVV.

J is TRBJ1-1 and V is TRBV6-5, with D maybe TRBD1 (6 bases). From germline, CDR1 is MNHEY and CDR2 SVGAGI. This CDR3 region has 14 residues. The V end lost 5 bases, the J end lost 1 base, and 11 bases lay between the germline ends. CDR3: CASSPGTTNTEAFF. DNA for the CDR3: TGTGCCAGCAGTCCCGGGACAACGAACACTGAAGCTTTCTTT.

This chain connects TRBV2 to TRBJ2-1; D perhaps matches TRBD2 (5 bases). Germline V gene sequence: CDR1 SNHLY, CDR2 FYNNEI. V was trimmed by 7 bases and J by 4 bases, leaving 14 bases between them. This CDR3 is 14 amino acids long. In DNA, the CDR3 is TGTGCCAGCACCCTGGGAGCACATTACAATGAGCAGTTCTTC. Amino acid sequence: CASTLGAHYNEQFF.

V usage is TRBV10-3 and J usage is TRBJ2-2; 10 positions match TRBD2. The trim removed 7 bases at V and 7 bases at J, leaving 9 bases unmatched. This CDR3 region has 15 residues. Germline-derived CDR1 and CDR2 are ENHRY and SYGVKD. The CDR3 sequence: CAITQLAGEVGELFF. CDR3 in DNA: TGTGCCATCACTCAGCTAGCGGGAGAGGTCGGGGAGCTGTTTTTT.

This clone was seen just once. The chain carries TRBV6-5 and TRBJ2-1, with 8 bases matching TRBD2. The CDR3 spans 16 residues. Per the germline V gene, CDR1 is MNHEY and CDR2 is SVGAGI. V lost 4 bases to trimming and J lost 2 bases; unmatched junction nucleotides: 7. As DNA, the CDR3 is TGTGCCAGCAGTTCCACTAGCGGAAAAGCCTACAATGAGCAGTTCTTC. Encoded protein: CASSSTSGKAYNEQFF.

The chain uses TRBV18 and TRBJ1-2, with TRBD1 identical over 8 bases. Germline-derived CDR1 and CDR2 are KGHSH and LQKENI. CDR3 length: 12 residues. V lost 2 bases to trimming and J lost 12 bases; unmatched junction nucleotides: 5. This CDR3 is CASSPAGQAHTF. CDR3 coding DNA: TGTGCCAGCTCACCAGCGGGACAGGCACACACCTTC. Drawing the rest from reference TRBV18 and TRBJ1-2, the complete variable domain is NAGVMQNPRHLVRRRGQEARLRCSPMKGHSHVYWYRQLPEEGLKFMVYLQKENIIDESGMPKERFSAEFPKEGPSILRIQQVVRGDSAAYFCASSPAGQAHTFGSGTRLTVV.

The genes are TRBV25-1 and TRBJ2-1; tentatively, D is TRBD1 (7 bases). V gave up 2 bases and J gave up 3 bases, with 14 bases separating them. This CDR3 is built from 16 residues. Per germline, CDR1 MGHDK and CDR2 SYGVNS. CDR3 sequence (DNA): TGTGCCAGCAGTGAAAGCGGCAGGGGGGTCTACAATGAGCAGTTCTTC. Translation: CASSESGRGVYNEQFF.

J is TRBJ2-3 and V is TRBV7-8; 7 nucleotides match TRBD2. The V and J ends lost 5 bases and 7 bases, in that order; junction bases with no gene match: 12. Germline V CDR1 and CDR2: SGHVS, FQNEAQ. This CDR3 is built from 15 residues. The CDR3: CASSLGGREINTQYF. CDR3 nucleotides: TGTGCCAGCAGCCTGGGAGGGCGGGAGATAAATACGCAGTATTTT.

This chain links TRBV18 with TRBJ1-1; TRBD1 matches 9 bases. The J segment lost 4 bases and the V segment lost 2 bases, leaving 5 bases of the junction unmatched. The V gene's germline CDR1 is KGHSH and CDR2 LQKENI. The CDR3 consists of 15 residues. The DNA of the CDR3 is TGTGCCAGCTCACCAGTGACAGGGGGGAGCACTGAAGCTTTCTTT. Residues: CASSPVTGGSTEAFF.

CDR3 DNA sequence: TGTGCCAGCAGGCAGGGTACCAATCAGCCCCAGCATTTT. This codes for CASRQGTNQPQHF. The chain links TRBV2 to TRBJ1-5; a weak D match, TRBD1 (5 bases). This CDR3 region has 13 residues. Trimming cost V 6 bases and J 3 bases, with 9 bases left between them. Germline CDR1 SNHLY, CDR2 FYNNEI.

CDR3 amino acids: CASGFGLAGQETQYF. CDR3 bases: TGTGCCAGCGGATTCGGACTAGCGGGTCAAGAGACCCAGTACTTC. The V and J genes are TRBV11-3 and TRBJ2-5; 11 bases map to TRBD2. CDR1 is SGHNT, CDR2 YENEEA, per germline. J was trimmed by 2 bases and V by 8 bases; bases with no gene match: 7. The CDR3 spans 15 residues.

As regards this clone: In the same sample, other DNA sequences code for this CDR3. For the CDR3, the DNA is TGTGCTAGTGGTTGGGGCGGGGAGTACAATGAGCAGTTCTTC. Translated: CASGWGGEYNEQFF. The V gene is TRBV12-5, the J gene TRBJ2-1; maybe TRBD2 (6 bases). The germline V gene has CDR1 LGHNT and CDR2 FRNRAP. This CDR3 has 14 residues. The germline V and J ends were trimmed by 4 bases and 4 bases, with 11 bases remaining between them.

V usage is TRBV27 and J usage is TRBJ1-5, with D perhaps TRBD1 (6 bases). The ends were cut back, 5 bases at V and 7 bases at J, with 15 bases in the middle. CDR1 is MNHEY and CDR2 is SMNVEV in the germline V gene (reference sequence). This CDR3 contains 14 residues. The CDR3 DNA follows: TGTGCCAGCAGTCCAAGGACAGCCTGGCAGCCCCAGCATTTT. It is translated as CASSPRTAWQPQHF.

This sequence joins TRBV5-1 and TRBJ1-4; D might be TRBD1 (6 bases). Germline V gene data show CDR1 as SGHRS and CDR2 as YFSETQ. V lost 0 bases and J lost 8, with 14 bases in between. The CDR3 loop spans 15 amino acids. The CDR3 DNA sequence: TGCGCCAGCAGCTTGGATTTTACGGACAGCGAAAAACTGTTTTTT. Residues: CASSLDFTDSEKLFF. Full variable domain (rest looked up from reference TRBV5-1 and TRBJ1-4): KAGVTQTPRYLIKTRGQQVTLSCSPISGHRSVSWYQQTPGQGLQFLFEYFSETQRNKGNFPGRFSGRQFSNSRSEMNVSTLELGDSALYLCASSLDFTDSEKLFFGSGTQLSVL.

This chain joins TRBV5-5 and TRBJ2-1, with 8 nucleotides matching TRBD1. The trim removed 3 bases at V and 7 bases at J, leaving 6 bases unmatched. Per germline, CDR1 SGHKS and CDR2 YYEKEE (reference sequence). The CDR3 runs 14 residues. The CDR3 is CASSWQGAGNEQFF. In nucleotides, the CDR3 is TGTGCCAGCAGCTGGCAGGGGGCAGGGAATGAGCAGTTCTTC. The full variable domain, rest sourced from reference TRBV5-5 and TRBJ2-1, is DAGVTQSPTHLIKTRGQQVTLRCSPISGHKSVSWYQQVLGQGPQFIFQYYEKEERGRGNFPDRFSARQFPNYSSELNVNALLLGDSALYLCASSWQGAGNEQFFGPGTRLTVL.

This clone was seen only a few times. The V and J genes are TRBV10-3 and TRBJ1-2, with 7 nucleotides matching TRBD1. CDR3 length equals 14 residues. Looked up from germline, CDR1 is ENHRY and CDR2 is SYGVKD. The V segment lost 4 bases and the J segment 1 base; nucleotides outside the gene matches: 3. The CDR3 bases are TGTGCCATCAGTGCGGGACAGAATAACTATGGCTACACCTTC. The encoded protein is CAISAGQNNYGYTF.

The rearrangement joins TRBV7-3 to TRBJ2-3; a possible D gene is TRBD1 (6 bases). The CDR3 is 15 amino acids. The V end lost 2 bases, the J end lost 2 bases, and 11 bases lay between the germline ends. Germline V lookup: CDR1 SGHTA, CDR2 FQGTGA. Here the CDR3 DNA reads TGTGCCAGCAGCTTAGAAGGGGGTAACACAGATACGCAGTATTTT. This gives the protein CASSLEGGNTDTQYF.

The J gene is TRBJ1-6, the V gene TRBV6-5; D unclear. Trimming pared 0 bases from V and 13 bases from J, leaving 10 bases between. Germline V CDR1 and CDR2: MNHEY, SVGAGI. The CDR3 sequence is 13 residues long. CDR3 region: CASSYSFLAPLHF. The CDR3 nucleotides are TGTGCCAGCAGTTACTCGTTTTTAGCTCCCCTCCACTTT.

The V and J genes are TRBV19 and TRBJ2-2; 9 bases match TRBD1. The V gene's germline CDR1 is LNHDA and CDR2 SQIVND (reference sequence). After removal of 7 bases from V and 3 bases from J, the junction contained 6 bases not matched to a gene. CDR3 size: 15 residues. CDR3 amino acids: CASISDRGDTGELFF. CDR3 coding DNA: TGTGCCAGTATATCGGACAGGGGCGACACCGGGGAGCTGTTTTTT.